This TCR beta chain was documented in a study of T-cell memory formation after mild COVID-19. About the research overall: Largely, TCR clusters stayed within a single donor. Study-level results: Those CD4+ clones that contracted were mainly in CM and EM (CD8+ ones in EMRA). Day 15 to 85 contractors were CD4/CD8 balanced; later expanders leaned CD4+.

5'RACE primed at constant segments yielded TCR alpha and TCR beta cDNA libraries bearing sample barcodes and UMIs. TCRdb re-derived calls from the 5' RACE reads in MiXCR, one entry per CDR3 protein. In the table there are under 700,000 distinct CDR3 sequences, roughly 22% of which are singletons. Trimming took 2 bases from V and 2 from J; bases not matched to a gene: 5. The CDR3 has 16 residues. Germline V gene data show CDR1 as SGHVS and CDR2 as FQNEAQ. This clonotype was seen a handful of times. Its cognate antigen is unknown. The V call is TRBV7-8, the J call TRBJ2-5, with TRBD2 matching over 10 bases. The material sequenced was PBMCs or a T cell subset sorted from them (not recorded which). This receptor was obtained from an adult woman who had mild COVID-19 (a few samples of this study predate the infection). Cell type and time point are not known. The CDR3 reads CASSLSSSGGQETQYF. The CDR3 coding sequence is TGTGCCAGCAGCTTATCGTCTAGCGGGGGACAAGAGACCCAGTACTTC.